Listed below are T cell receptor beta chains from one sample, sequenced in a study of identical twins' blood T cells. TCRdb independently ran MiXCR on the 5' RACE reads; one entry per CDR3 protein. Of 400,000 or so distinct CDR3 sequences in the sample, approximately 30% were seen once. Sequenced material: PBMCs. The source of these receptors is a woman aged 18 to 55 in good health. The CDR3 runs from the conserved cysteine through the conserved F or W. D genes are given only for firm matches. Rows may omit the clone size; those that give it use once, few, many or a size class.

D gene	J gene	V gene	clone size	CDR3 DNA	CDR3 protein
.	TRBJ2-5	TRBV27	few	TGTGCCAGCAGTTTAACCGGCTACGGTGAGACCCAGTACTTC	CASSLTGYGETQYF
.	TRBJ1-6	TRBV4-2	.	TGTGCCAGCAGCCAACCCGGACGGATAGATTCACCCCTCCACTTT	CASSQPGRIDSPLHF
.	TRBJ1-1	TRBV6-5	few	TGTGCCAGCAGCTACGGAGGTCGGGTGGCTTTCTTT	CASSYGGRVAFF
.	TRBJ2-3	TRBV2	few	TGTGCCAGCAGCACTGGATCAACTAGCACAGATACGCAGTATTTT	CASSTGSTSTDTQYF
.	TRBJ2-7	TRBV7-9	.	TGTGCCAGCAGCTTAGGGACTGGGGCCTACGAGCAGTGCTTC	CASSLGTGAYEQCF
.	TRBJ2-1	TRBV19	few	TGTGCCAGCGCTCTGACGGATGACAATGAGCAGTTCTTC	CASALTDDNEQFF
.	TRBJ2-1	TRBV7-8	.	TGTGCCAGCAGCTTCAAGACTAGATTGGATGAGCAGTTCTTC	CASSFKTRLDEQFF
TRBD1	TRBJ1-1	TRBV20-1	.	TGCAGTGCTCTAAGACAGGGGGAAAGGGCTGAAGCTTTCTTT	CSALRQGERAEAFF
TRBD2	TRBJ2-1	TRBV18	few	TGTGCCAGCTCACCAACTAGCGGGAGGATCAATGAGCAGTTCTTC	CASSPTSGRINEQFF
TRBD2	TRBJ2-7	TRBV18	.	TGTGCCAGCTCAGGAGCGGGAGTCGCCTACGAGCAGTACTTC	CASSGAGVAYEQYF
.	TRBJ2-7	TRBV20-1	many	TGCAGTGCTAGAGCGAAGGGCAGTTCTGTCGAGCAGTACTTC	CSARAKGSSVEQYF
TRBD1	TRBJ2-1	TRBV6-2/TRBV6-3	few	TGTGCCAGCAGGAACCGGGACAGGGGAAACAATGAGCAGTTCTTC	CASRNRDRGNNEQFF
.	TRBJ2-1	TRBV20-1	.	TGCAGTGCTGTTAAAAGCGTGTCCAATGAGCAGTTCTTC	CSAVKSVSNEQFF
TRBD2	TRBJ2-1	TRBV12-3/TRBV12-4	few	TGTGCCAGCAGGGGGACTAGCGGGGGAAGCTCCTACAATGAGCAGTTCTTC	CASRGTSGGSSYNEQFF
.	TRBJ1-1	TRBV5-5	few	TGTGCCAGCAGCTTTCCTCCAATGGACGCGAACACTGAAGCTTTCTTT	CASSFPPMDANTEAFF
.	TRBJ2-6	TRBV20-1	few	TGCAGTGCTAAATCCGGTTCCGGGGCCAACGTCCTGACTTTC	CSAKSGSGANVLTF
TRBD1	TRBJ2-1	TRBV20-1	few	TGCAGTGCTCTAAACCGACAGGGGGCGCACGATGAGCAGTTCTTC	CSALNRQGAHDEQFF
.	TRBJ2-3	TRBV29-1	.	TGCAGCGCTAGAACCTCTAACGCAGATACGCAGTATTTT	CSARTSNADTQYF
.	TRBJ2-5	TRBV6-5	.	TGTGCCAGCAGCCCTATGGGAGGAGAGACCCAGTACTTC	CASSPMGGETQYF
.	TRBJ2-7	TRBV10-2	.	TGCGCCAGCAGCTCCGGACGCTCCGGTGGGGTCGAGCAGTACTTC	CASSSGRSGGVEQYF
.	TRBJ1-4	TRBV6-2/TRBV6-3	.	TGTGCCAGCAGTTACTCCTCCAGGGGCTACGAAAAACTGTTTTTT	CASSYSSRGYEKLFF
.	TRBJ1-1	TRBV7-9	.	TGTGCCAGCAGCTTAGACCAGGGGATGAACACTGAAGCTTTCTTT	CASSLDQGMNTEAFF
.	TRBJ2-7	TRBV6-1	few	TGTGCCAGCAGTCGGGGGTCGGTAAGGAGCTCCTACGAGCAGTACTTC	CASSRGSVRSSYEQYF
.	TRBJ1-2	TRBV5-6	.	TGTGCCAGCAGCTTGATTAGCAGCGCTCGTTCCTACACCTTC	CASSLISSARSYTF
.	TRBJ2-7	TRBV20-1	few	TGCAGTGCTAGAGATCCCCCCGTCGAGTACTTC	CSARDPPVEYF
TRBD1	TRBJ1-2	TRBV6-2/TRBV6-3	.	TGTGCCAGCACGACAGGGGCGGGCTACACCTTC	CASTTGAGYTF
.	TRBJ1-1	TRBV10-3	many	TGTGCCATCAGCGGGACTAACACTGAAGCTTTCTTT	CAISGTNTEAFF
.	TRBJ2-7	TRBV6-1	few	TGTGCCAGCAGTGAGACGGGACTCCTCAACTCCTACGAGCAGTACTTC	CASSETGLLNSYEQYF
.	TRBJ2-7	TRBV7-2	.	TGTGCCAGCAGCCCCAACCGCGAGCAGTACTTC	CASSPNREQYF
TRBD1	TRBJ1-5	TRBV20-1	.	TGCAGTTCTAGAAGGCGCAGGGGGTCCACGGAGCCCCAGCATTTT	CSSRRRRGSTEPQHF
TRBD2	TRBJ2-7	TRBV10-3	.	TGTGCCATCAGTGAGCCGGGACTATCATCATACGAGCAGTACTTC	CAISEPGLSSYEQYF
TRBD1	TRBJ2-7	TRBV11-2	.	TGTGCCAGCAGCTTAGAGGGGACAGGGAGAAGCGAGCAGTACTTC	CASSLEGTGRSEQYF
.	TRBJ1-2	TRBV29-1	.	TGCAGCGCCGATCCCCGGGGGCAGGGCTACACCTTC	CSADPRGQGYTF
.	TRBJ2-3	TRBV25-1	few	TGTGCCAGCAGTGCCAAGGGGGTGAACACGCAGTATTTT	CASSAKGVNTQYF
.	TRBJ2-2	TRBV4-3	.	TGCGCCAGCAGCCAAGATCGGGCTAGAAACACCGGGGAGCTGTTTTTT	CASSQDRARNTGELFF
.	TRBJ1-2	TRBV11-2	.	TGTGCCAGCAGCTTAGACTCCGGGGGAAACTATGGCTACACCTTC	CASSLDSGGNYGYTF
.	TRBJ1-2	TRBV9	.	TGTGCCAGCAGCTCCACCGGACGGGACTATGGCTACACCTTC	CASSSTGRDYGYTF
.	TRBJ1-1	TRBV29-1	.	TGCAGCGTTGAAGCAAGGCAAGGGGATACTGAAGCTTTCTTT	CSVEARQGDTEAFF
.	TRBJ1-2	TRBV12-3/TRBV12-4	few	TGTGCCAGCATCGGACCCTTTGGGCGCTACACCTTC	CASIGPFGRYTF
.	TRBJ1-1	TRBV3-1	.	TGTGCCAGCACCGTGGGTACCCTGAACACTGAAGCTTTCTTT	CASTVGTLNTEAFF
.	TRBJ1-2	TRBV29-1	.	TGCAGCGTTGACAGGGATTATGGCTACACCTTC	CSVDRDYGYTF
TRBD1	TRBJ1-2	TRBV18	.	TGTGCCAGCTCACCAATGGGACAGGGGGCTAGTGGCTACACCTTC	CASSPMGQGASGYTF
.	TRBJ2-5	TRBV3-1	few	TGTGCCAGCAGCCAAGAGGTATCTTTGGAGACCCAGTACTTC	CASSQEVSLETQYF
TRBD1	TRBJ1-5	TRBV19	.	TGTGCCAGTAGTCCTCGGACAGGGTGGGATCAGCCCCAGCATTTT	CASSPRTGWDQPQHF
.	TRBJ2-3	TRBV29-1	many	TGCAGCGTTGAGGATAGCACAGATACGCAGTATTTT	CSVEDSTDTQYF
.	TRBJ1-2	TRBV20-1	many	TGCAGTGCTCCGGCGACAAATAACTATGGCTACACCTTC	CSAPATNNYGYTF
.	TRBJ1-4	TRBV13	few	TGTGCCAGCGCCCAAAACCGGGTCCATCTTGCAACTAATGAAAAACTGTTTTTT	CASAQNRVHLATNEKLFF
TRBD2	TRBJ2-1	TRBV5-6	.	TGTGCCAGCGGCCGCGGTAGCGGGCTTAATGAGCAGTTCTTC	CASGRGSGLNEQFF
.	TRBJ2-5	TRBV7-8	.	TGTGCCAGCAGCTCGGACTTCCAACAAGAGACCCAGTACTTC	CASSSDFQQETQYF
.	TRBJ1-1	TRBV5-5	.	TGTGCCAGCAGCGGGCAGGGAAGAAGAACTGAAGCTTTCTTT	CASSGQGRRTEAFF
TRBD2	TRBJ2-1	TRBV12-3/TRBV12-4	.	TGTGCCAGCAGTTTGGAGCGGGGGGGCCTTGATGAGCAGTTCTTC	CASSLERGGLDEQFF
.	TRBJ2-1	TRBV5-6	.	TGTGCCAGCAGCTCTGGGTGGGGAAATGAGCAGTTCTTC	CASSSGWGNEQFF
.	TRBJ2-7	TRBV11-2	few	TGTGCCAGCAGCTCTTTTCGCTACGAGCAGTACTTC	CASSSFRYEQYF
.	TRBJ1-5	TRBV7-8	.	TGTGCCAGCAGCTGGTTTGGGATTAGCAATCAGCCCCGGCATTTT	CASSWFGISNQPRHF
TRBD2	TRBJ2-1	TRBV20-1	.	TGCAGTGCTAGCGGGACTAGCGCTAATGAGCAGTTCTTC	CSASGTSANEQFF
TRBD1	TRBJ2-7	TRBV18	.	TGTGCCAGCACGCCCTGGGACAGTCCCTACGAGCAGTACTTC	CASTPWDSPYEQYF
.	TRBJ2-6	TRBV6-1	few	TGTGCCAGCGGGAGACATAACTCTGGGGCCAACGTCCTGACTTTC	CASGRHNSGANVLTF
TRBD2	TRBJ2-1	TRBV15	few	TGTGCCACCAGCAGAGATCCTAGCGGGAGTTACAATGAGCAGTTCTTC	CATSRDPSGSYNEQFF
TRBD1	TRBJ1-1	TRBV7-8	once	TGTGCCAGCAGCGAGGGGGCGCCGGCTTTCTTT	CASSEGAPAFF
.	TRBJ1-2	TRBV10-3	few	TGTGCCATCCGGTCCGGCGTAGGGTATGGCTACACCTTC	CAIRSGVGYGYTF